This section outlines one TCR beta chain sequence together with its context. The data derive from a study of blood T cells in healthy people across ages. Per the germline V gene, CDR1 is SQVTM and CDR2 is ANQGSEA. Trimming shortened V by 0 bases and J by 4 bases, and 10 bases separated the two germline ends. The CDR3 is 14 amino acids. Alongside a J-beta primer mix, a sample-barcoded 5' primer served in a second PCR lasting about 7 to 11 cycles. The authors tagged each cDNA molecule using a template-switch adaptor with 12 random nucleotides. From the 5' RACE reads, TCRdb called clonotypes with MiXCR, one entry per CDR3 protein. The sample holds approximately 290,000 distinct CDR3 sequences, around 27% seen once.

The TCR was taken from a woman in her seventies in good health. The sequenced material came from blood. The V and J genes are TRBV29-1 and TRBJ2-1; maybe TRBD2 (5 bases). The CDR3 nucleotides are TGCAGCGTTGAAGACCGGACTCTATACAATGAGCAGTTCTTC. It yields the protein CSVEDRTLYNEQFF.